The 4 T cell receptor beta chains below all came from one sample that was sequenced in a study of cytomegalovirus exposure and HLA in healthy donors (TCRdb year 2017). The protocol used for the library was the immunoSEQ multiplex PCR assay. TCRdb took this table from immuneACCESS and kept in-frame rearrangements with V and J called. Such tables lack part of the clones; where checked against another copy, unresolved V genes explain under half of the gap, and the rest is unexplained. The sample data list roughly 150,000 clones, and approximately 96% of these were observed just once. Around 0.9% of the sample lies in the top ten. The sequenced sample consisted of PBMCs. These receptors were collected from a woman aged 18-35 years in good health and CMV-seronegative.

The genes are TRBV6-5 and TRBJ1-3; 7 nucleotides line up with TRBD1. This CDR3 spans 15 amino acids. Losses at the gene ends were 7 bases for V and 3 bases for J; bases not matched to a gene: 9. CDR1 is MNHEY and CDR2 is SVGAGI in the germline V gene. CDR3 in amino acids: CASKLDRDSGNTIYF. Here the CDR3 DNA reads TGTGCCAGCAAACTTGACCGGGACAGTGGAAACACCATATATTTT.

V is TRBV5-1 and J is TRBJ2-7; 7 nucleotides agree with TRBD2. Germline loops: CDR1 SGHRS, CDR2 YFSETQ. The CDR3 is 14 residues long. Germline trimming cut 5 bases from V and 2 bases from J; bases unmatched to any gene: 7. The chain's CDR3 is CASSSLAETYEQYF. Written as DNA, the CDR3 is TGCGCCAGCAGTTCTCTAGCGGAAACCTACGAGCAGTACTTC.

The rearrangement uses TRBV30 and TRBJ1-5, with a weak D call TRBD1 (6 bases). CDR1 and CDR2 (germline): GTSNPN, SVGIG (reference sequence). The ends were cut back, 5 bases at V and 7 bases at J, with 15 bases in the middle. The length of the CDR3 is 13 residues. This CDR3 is CAWGGGAAQPQHF. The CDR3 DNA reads TGTGCCTGGGGCGGGGGGGCGGCCCAGCCCCAGCATTTT. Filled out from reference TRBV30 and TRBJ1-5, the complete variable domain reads SQTIHQWPATLVQPVGSPLSLECTVEGTSNPNLYWYRQAAGRGLQLLFYSVGIGQISSEVPQNLSASRPQDRQFILSSKKLLLSDSGFYLCAWGGGAAQPQHFGDGTRLSIL.

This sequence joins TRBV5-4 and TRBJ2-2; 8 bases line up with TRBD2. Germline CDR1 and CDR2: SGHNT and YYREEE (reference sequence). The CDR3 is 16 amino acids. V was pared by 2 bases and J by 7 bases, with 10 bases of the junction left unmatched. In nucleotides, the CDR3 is TGTGCCAGCAGCTTCCGGCTTGCGGGGGGCAGCGGGGAGCTGTTTTTT. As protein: CASSFRLAGGSGELFF.